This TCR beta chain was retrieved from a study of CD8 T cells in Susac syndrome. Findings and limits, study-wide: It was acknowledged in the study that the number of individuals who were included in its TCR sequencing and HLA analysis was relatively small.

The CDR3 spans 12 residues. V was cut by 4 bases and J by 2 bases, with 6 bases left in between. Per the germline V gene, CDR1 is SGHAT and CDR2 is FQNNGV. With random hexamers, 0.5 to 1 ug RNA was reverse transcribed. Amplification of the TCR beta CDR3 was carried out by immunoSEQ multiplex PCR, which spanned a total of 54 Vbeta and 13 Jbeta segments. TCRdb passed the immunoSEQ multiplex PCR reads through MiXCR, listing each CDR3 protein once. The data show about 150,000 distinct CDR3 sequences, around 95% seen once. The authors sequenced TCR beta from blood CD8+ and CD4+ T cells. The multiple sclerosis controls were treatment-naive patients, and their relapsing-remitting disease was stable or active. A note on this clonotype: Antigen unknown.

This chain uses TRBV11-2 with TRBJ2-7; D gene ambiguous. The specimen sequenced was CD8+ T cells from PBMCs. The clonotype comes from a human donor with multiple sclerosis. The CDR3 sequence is CASSWRTYEQYF. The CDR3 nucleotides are TGTGCCAGCAGCTGGCGGACCTACGAGCAGTACTTC.